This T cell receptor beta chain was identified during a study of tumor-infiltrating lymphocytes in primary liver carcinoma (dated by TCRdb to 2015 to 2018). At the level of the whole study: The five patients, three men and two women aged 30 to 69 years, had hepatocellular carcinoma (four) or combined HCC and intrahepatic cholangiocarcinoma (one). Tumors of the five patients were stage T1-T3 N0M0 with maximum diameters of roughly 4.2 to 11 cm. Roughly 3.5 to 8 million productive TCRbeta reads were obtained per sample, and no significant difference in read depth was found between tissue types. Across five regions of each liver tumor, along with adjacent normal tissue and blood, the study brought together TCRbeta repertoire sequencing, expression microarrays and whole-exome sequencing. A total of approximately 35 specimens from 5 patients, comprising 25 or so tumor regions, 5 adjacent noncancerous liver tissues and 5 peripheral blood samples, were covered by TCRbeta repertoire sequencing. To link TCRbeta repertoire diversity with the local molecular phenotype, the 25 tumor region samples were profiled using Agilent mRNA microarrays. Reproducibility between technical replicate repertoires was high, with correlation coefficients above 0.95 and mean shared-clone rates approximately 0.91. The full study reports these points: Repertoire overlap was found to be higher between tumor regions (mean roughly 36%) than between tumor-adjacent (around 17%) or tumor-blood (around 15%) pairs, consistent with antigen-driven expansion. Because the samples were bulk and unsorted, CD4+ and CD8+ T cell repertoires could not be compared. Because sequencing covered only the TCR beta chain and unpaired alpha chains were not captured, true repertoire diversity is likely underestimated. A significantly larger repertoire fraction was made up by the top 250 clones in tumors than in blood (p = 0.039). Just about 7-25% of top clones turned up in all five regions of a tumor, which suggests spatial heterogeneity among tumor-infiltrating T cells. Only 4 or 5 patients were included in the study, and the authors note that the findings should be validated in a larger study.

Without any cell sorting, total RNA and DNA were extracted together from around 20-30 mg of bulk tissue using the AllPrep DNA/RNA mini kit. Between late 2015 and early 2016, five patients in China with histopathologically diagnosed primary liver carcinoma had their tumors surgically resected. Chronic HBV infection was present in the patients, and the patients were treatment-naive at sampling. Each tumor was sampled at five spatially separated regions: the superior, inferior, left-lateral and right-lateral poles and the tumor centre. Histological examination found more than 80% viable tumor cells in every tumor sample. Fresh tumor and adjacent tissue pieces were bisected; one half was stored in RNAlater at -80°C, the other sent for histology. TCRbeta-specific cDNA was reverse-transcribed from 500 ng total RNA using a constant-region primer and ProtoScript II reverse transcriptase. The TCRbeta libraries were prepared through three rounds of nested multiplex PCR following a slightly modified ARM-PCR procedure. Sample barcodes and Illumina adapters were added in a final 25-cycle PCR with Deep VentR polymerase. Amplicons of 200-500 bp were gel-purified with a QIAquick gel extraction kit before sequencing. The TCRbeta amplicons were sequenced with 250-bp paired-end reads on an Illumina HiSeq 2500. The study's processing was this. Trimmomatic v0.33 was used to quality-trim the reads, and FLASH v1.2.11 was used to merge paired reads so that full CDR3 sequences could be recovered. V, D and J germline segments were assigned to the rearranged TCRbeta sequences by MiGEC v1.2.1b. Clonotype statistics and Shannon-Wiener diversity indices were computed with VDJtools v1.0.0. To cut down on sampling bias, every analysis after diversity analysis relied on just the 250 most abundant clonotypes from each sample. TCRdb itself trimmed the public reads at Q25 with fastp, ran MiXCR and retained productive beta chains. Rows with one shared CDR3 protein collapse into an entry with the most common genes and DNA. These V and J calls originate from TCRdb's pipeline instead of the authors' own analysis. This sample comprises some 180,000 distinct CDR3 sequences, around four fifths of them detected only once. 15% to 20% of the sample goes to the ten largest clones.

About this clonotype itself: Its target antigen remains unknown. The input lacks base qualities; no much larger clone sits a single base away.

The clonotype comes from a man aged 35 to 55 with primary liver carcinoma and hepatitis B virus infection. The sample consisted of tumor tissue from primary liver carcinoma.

The CDR3 amino acid sequence is: CASSLQRVPTNEKLFF. The DNA sequence is given as TGTGCCAGCAGTCTTCAGAGAGTACCAACTAATGAAAAACTGTTTTTT. The chain is assembled from TRBV28 and TRBJ1-4; the D gene assignment is ambiguous. V and J lose 5 bases and 0 bases, and a span of 13 bases separates them. Inclusive of the bounding cysteine and phenylalanine, the CDR3 is 16 residues long. Here the CDR3 DNA is all that survives: 48 bases in frame from base 1. CDR1 and CDR2 are drawn from the germline V gene: MDHEN, SYDVKM.